This section outlines one TCR beta chain sequence together with its context. Its antigen remains unidentified. This sample was included in a study of PD-1 blockade in classical Hodgkin lymphoma. Whole-study findings and limits: Reported findings placed baseline TCR diversity lower in newly diagnosed patients (compared with healthy donors). It was CD4+ TCR diversity, not CD8+, that rose significantly by C4D1. Patients were excluded if nivolumab began under 1 year after ASCT (the autologous transplant).

V dropped 0 bases and J dropped 3 bases, with 11 bases sitting between them. CDR1 and CDR2 (germline): LNHDA, SQIVND (reference sequence). The CDR3 loop spans 15 amino acids. Each of the patients experienced relapse following autologous stem cell transplantation, and their brentuximab vedotin exposure differed. Patients had relapsed/refractory classical Hodgkin lymphoma with complete response, partial response or progressive disease as best response. TCRdb's table, derived via immunoSEQ multiplex PCR, lists solely in-frame clones and lacks some. The data hold more than 55,000 clones, with around 90% observed a single time.

The genes are TRBV19 and TRBJ1-1, with D perhaps matching TRBD1 (6 bases). The TCR comes from a human donor with classical Hodgkin lymphoma. The sequencing here drew on peripheral blood mononuclear cells (PBMCs), taken before the second cycle of nivolumab. The CDR3 DNA follows: TGTGCCAGTAGTATAGATAGGGGGGTTGACACTGAAGCTTTCTTT. Protein product: CASSIDRGVDTEAFF. Filled out from reference TRBV19 and TRBJ1-1, the complete variable domain reads DGGITQSPKYLFRKEGQNVTLSCEQNLNHDAMYWYRQDPGQGLRLIYYSQIVNDFQKGDIAEGYSVSREKKESFPLTVTSAQKNPTAFYLCASSIDRGVDTEAFFGQGTRLTVV.